The T cell receptor beta chain described here comes from a study of cytomegalovirus exposure and HLA in healthy donors (dated by TCRdb to the late 2010s). For the wider study: In an earlier analysis of 587 of the donors, around 300 Gb of sequence data and 120 million or so unique TCR beta sequences from about 179 million T cells were reported. Approximately 300 gigabases of sequencing data and approximately 93 million unique TCR sequences were included in an early release covering several hundred HLA-typed donors. Of the roughly 400 genotyped donors, roughly 85% fell in the genetic ancestry cluster associated with self-reported Caucasian donors. The study aimed to test whether signatures of past pathogen exposure could be identified by cataloging public T cell receptors. The study used immunosequencing to profile the T cell repertoires of approximately 630 subjects and linked those repertoires to cytomegalovirus serostatus. A separate validation cohort of roughly 120 different subjects was used in addition to the 666-subject first cohort. The study combined high-throughput TCR immunosequencing, statistical association of individual TCRs with disease status, and machine learning to predict cytomegalovirus infection status. In a later analysis, previously published TCR beta repertoires from 666 donors were re-analyzed and high-resolution HLA genotyping was added so that TCR occurrence patterns could be studied. In the later analysis, no new phenotypic data were used to find candidate immune exposures; instead, reliance was placed on TCR beta sequences and their occurrence across donors. An earlier analysis of roughly 600 of the donors used high-throughput TCR beta sequencing to judge whether each TCR beta V gene segment behaved as functional or pseudogenic. Alongside the repertoire data, information on donor age, sex, ethnicity and CMV serostatus was compiled. In a later genetic analysis, genome-wide SNP genotypes for about 60% of the 666 donors were used, and that subset was treated as a discovery cohort. Every repertoire in the discovery cohort had been generated on one and the same sequencing platform. Class I and class II HLA loci were covered by the typing at four-digit resolution. Typing coverage varied by locus: 629-630 donors for A, B, C, DRB1 and DQB1; approximately 500 for DQA1; more than 600 for DPA1; 450 to 480 for DPB1. Because of strong linkage in the cohort, five DR-DQ haplotypes were treated as single units for association and clustering. Among 398 genotyped donors of the cohort, an average of 235,054 unique TCR beta nucleotide sequences were sequenced per donor, 15% to 20% of them non-productive. The research as a whole found: Because counts were too low, 15 to 20 rarely observed V segments, including chromosome 9 orphons, were excluded from the earlier analysis of fewer than 650 of the donors. According to a later genetic analysis, donors in an Asian-associated ancestry cluster had fewer N-insertions in productive TCRs than the approximately 610-donor mean. A further reported finding was that TCR beta sequences accurately predicted the HLA-A and HLA-B alleles for most subjects in the first cohort. Specific HLA alleles were associated with 15,000 to 20,000 TCR beta sequences at a false discovery rate of 0.05 in a later analysis. Because some donors lacked HLA typing at each locus, the association tests relied only on the typed subset. The sequencing pipeline was judged likely to have produced a cluster of highly shared sequence variants as a technical artifact. Some IMGT-functional V segments, including TRBV6-2 and TRBV6-3, could not be told apart with the 87-base-pair reads, so those segments were excluded. Most TCR sequences were seen in very few donors, while some public TCRs were found in many individuals. According to a later analysis, most CMV-associated TCR beta chains appeared to be HLA-restricted, and the HLA associations seemed to be driven largely by CMV exposure. Immune exposure information for the cohort was limited to CMV serostatus. A later analysis reported that several top co-occurrence clusters appeared linked to parvovirus B19, influenza, CMV and Epstein-Barr virus. When HLA alleles, especially DR and DQ, strongly co-occurred, attributing TCR associations to individual alleles was difficult. According to a later analysis, TCR association rates differed among HLA loci, with DRB1 alleles showing the most associated TCRs and HLA-C alleles showing the fewest. An earlier analysis of approximately 600 of the donors showed that most TCR beta V segments appeared in productive rearrangements either about 87% or about 30% of the time, which broadly matched IMGT annotations. The authors suggested that the approach could potentially be extended to other disease states and immunological phenotypes. Compared with equally common non-associated chains, HLA-associated TCR beta chains in a later analysis were more clonally expanded and had lower generation probabilities. The study gave a list of under 200 TCR beta chains associated with cytomegalovirus. In a later genetic analysis, a missense DCLRE1C variant was associated with V-gene and J-gene trimming of TCR beta chains, and the association was replicated in an independent cohort. This cohort had only TCR beta chains sequenced, and the lack of alpha or paired-chain data limited which features could be detected. Linkage disequilibrium might explain the correlated functional status among segregating V segments, but an unknown experimental factor could not be ruled out. The presence/absence analyses assumed that sequencing depth was roughly uniform across donors, and that assumption may not be true. The classifier was reported to diagnose cytomegalovirus status with high specificity and sensitivity in both the original and validation cohorts. In vitro tests confirmed that a few of the cytomegalovirus-associated TCR beta chains recognize cytomegalovirus antigens.

The germline V gene supplies CDR1 SGHRS and CDR2 YFSETQ. Relative to germline, V is 0 bases shorter and J is 5 bases shorter, with 11 bases between their ends. Including cysteine and phenylalanine, the CDR3 has 15 amino acids. Of all the DNA, just the CDR3 is kept, 45 bases in frame from base 1. Of note for this clone: Its antigen has not been determined. No clone much larger than this one lies a single base away; base qualities are absent.

The cohort consisted of 666 healthy bone marrow donors. All cohort members were sampled while nominally healthy, although unrecorded immune exposures were likely present. The donor was CMV seropositive and was included in the group of some 290 seropositive cohort members. Every donor gave a peripheral blood sample, and the peripheral blood mononuclear cells from that sample were used for TCR beta sequencing. The Qiagen DNeasy Blood Extraction Kit was used to extract genomic DNA from the blood cell samples. Preparation of the library involved the immunoSEQ multiplex PCR assay. For the multiplex PCR, a mixture combining 60 forward primers for TCR Vbeta segments and 13 reverse primers for TCR Jbeta segments was used. The CDR3 region of rearranged TCR beta genes was amplified from genomic DNA by a multiplex PCR assay. Amplified TCR beta libraries were sequenced as 87-base-pair reads on the Illumina HiSeq System. The paper's processing steps were these. In a later analysis, some 80 million unique TCR beta chains were counted across the 500 to 850 repertoires, and roughly 11 million of these chains were shared by at least two donors. To remove PCR and sequencing errors, raw reads were error-corrected and collapsed into unique sequences using a nearest-neighbor algorithm that merged closely related sequences. To assign V, D and J gene segments, CDR3 sequences were aligned to IMGT reference sequences. For a sequence to be retained, a match of at least six nucleotides to both a V gene segment and a J gene segment was required. Rearrangements were classified as productive when the CDR3 lacked stop codons and remained in frame with V and J, and all other rearrangements were classified as non-productive. Following IMGT convention, CDR3 was defined as the stretch from the second conserved V-encoded cysteine to the conserved J-encoded phenylalanine. The earlier analysis of some 600 of the donors excluded sequences that lacked an unambiguous match to a single V gene segment. An earlier analysis of fewer than 750 of the donors called V segments functional above 56.7% productive rearrangements and segregating when the between-donor standard deviation exceeded 5%. A statistical classification framework was built to diagnose cytomegalovirus status from the catalog of TCR beta chain sequences. In a later analysis, TCR nucleotide sequences were compared against IMGT/GENE-DB human TR gene sequences so that V and J genes could be assigned. The TCRdist pipeline was used in a later analysis to assign CDR3 sequences and most-parsimonious VDJ recombination scenarios. A later analysis defined each TCR beta chain by its CDR3 amino acid sequence plus V-gene family, and excluded reads lacking a unique V-gene family. In a later analysis, 450 to 600 highly shared, low-generation-probability nucleotide sequences were removed to address suspected cross-contamination and a sequencing artifact. For each public chain, a later analysis derived a clonal expansion index from normalized ranks of inferred template counts within each repertoire. A later analysis computed generation probabilities with a VDJ recombination model fitted to out-of-frame rearrangements, and checked the results against IGoR. A later analysis scored TCR-TCR, TCR-HLA and TCR-CMV co-occurrence with hypergeometric tests, applying a repertoire-size bias correction to TCR pairs. In a later analysis, false discovery rates were estimated by permuting HLA or CMV assignments 20 times. In a later analysis, co-occurring TCRs were grouped with DBSCAN, and TCRdist sequence similarity was added when clustering was performed within HLA-allele-positive subsets. For co-occurrence clustering, repertoires with fewer than 30,000 or more than 120,000 public chains were excluded, along with five repertoires with anomalous nucleotide sharing. The source is immuneACCESS, and TCRdb retained only in-frame sequences with V and J called. Part of the clones is not carried over; for the studies checked, unresolved V genes explain less than half of this, and the remainder is unexplained. For V, J and clone size, that table is used; D and trimming come from the DNA. The sample table shows 95,000 to 100,000 clones, and around 9.6% are seen once. Of the sample, 5% to 5.5% falls within the top ten clones.

This sequence was found in a man aged 45-65 years in good health and CMV-seropositive. The specimen was PBMCs. This sequence uses TRBV5-1 and TRBJ2-2; TRBD2 is possibly the D segment (5 matching bases). The DNA sequence is as follows: TGCGCCAGCAGCTTGGGCACGGAGCGGACCGGGGAGCTGTTTTTT. The encoded protein is CASSLGTERTGELFF.